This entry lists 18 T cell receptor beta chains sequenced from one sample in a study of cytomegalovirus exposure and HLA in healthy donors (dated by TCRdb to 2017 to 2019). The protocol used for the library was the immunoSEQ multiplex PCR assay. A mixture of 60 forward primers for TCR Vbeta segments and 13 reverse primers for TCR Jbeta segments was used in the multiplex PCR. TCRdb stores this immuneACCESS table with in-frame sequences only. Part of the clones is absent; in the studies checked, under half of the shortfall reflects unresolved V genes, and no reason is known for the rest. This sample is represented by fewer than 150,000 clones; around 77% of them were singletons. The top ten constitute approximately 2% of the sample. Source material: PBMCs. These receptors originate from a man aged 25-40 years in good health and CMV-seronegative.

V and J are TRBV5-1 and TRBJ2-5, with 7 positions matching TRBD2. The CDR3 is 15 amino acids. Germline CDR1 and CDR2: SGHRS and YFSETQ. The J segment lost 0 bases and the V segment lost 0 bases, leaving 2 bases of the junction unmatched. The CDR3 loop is CASSLVLADQETQYF. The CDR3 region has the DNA TGCGCCAGCAGCTTGGTTCTAGCGGACCAAGAGACCCAGTACTTC.

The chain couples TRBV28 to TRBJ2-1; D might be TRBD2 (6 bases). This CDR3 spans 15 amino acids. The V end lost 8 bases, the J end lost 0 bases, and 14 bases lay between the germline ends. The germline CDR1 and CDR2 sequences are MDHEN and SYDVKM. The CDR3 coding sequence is TGTGCCAGCTGTTGGCGGGATAGCTCCTACAATGAGCAGTTCTTC. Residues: CASCWRDSSYNEQFF.

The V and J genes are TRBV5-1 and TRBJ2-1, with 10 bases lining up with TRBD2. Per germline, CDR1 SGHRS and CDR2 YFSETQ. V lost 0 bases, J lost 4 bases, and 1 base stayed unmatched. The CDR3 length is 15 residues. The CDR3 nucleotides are TGCGCCAGCAGCTTGGGAGCGGGAGGGTACAATGAGCAGTTCTTC. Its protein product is CASSLGAGGYNEQFF.

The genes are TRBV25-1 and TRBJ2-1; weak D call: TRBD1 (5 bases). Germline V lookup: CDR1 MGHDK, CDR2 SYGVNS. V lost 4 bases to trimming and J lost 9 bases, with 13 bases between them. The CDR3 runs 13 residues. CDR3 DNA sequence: TGTGCCAGCAGTGCTTCAGGGTATTTTGAGCAGTTCTTC. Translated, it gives CASSASGYFEQFF.

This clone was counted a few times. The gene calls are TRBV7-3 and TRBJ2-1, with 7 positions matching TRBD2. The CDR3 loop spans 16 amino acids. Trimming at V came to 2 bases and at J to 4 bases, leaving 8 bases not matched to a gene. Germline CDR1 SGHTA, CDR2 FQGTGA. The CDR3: CASSLRAGLTYNEQFF. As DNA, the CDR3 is TGTGCCAGCAGCTTACGGGCGGGACTAACATACAATGAGCAGTTCTTC.

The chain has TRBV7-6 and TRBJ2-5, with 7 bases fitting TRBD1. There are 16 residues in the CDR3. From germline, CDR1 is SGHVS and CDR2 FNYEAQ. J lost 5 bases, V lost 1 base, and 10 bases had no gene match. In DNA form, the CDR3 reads TGTGCCAGCAGCTTAGTAGGGGGCTCCGTTGGGGAGACCCAGTACTTC. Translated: CASSLVGGSVGETQYF.

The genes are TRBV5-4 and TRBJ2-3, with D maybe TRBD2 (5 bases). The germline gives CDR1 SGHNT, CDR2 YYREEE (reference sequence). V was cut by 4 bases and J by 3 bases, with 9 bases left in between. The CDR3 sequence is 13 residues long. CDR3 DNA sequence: TGTGCCAGCAGCCTGGGCGGGACAGATACGCAGTATTTT. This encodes CASSLGGTDTQYF.

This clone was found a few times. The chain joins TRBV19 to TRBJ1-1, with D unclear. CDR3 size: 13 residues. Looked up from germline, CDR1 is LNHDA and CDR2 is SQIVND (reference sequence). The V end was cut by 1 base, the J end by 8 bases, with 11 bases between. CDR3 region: CASSIGAGREAFF. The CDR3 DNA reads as TGTGCCAGTAGTATAGGGGCTGGGAGAGAAGCTTTCTTT. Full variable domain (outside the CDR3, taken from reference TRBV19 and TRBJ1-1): DGGITQSPKYLFRKEGQNVTLSCEQNLNHDAMYWYRQDPGQGLRLIYYSQIVNDFQKGDIAEGYSVSREKKESFPLTVTSAQKNPTAFYLCASSIGAGREAFFGQGTRLTVV.

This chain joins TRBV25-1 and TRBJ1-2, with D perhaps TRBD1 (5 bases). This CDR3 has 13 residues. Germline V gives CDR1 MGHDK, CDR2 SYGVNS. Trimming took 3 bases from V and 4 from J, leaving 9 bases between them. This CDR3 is CASSEGQGYGYTF. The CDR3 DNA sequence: TGTGCCAGCAGTGAGGGCCAGGGCTATGGCTACACCTTC.

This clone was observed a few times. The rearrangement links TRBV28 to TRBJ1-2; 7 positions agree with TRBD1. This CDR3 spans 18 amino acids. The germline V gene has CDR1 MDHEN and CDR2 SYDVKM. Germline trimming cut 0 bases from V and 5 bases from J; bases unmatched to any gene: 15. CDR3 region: CASSLWIRPGQSNYGYTF. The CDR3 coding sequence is TGTGCCAGCAGTTTATGGATAAGACCGGGACAGAGTAATTATGGCTACACCTTC.

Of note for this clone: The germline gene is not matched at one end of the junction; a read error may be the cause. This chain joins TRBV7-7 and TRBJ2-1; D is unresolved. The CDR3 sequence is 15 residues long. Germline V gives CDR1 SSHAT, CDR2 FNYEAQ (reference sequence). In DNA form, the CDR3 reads TGTGCTAGCAGCTTAGAGTTGAGCTCCTACAATGAGCAGTTCTTC. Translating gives CASSLELSSYNEQFF.

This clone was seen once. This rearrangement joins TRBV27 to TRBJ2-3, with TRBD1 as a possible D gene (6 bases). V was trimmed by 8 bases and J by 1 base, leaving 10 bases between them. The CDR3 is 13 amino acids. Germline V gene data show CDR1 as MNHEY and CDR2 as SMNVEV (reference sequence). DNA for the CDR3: TGTGCCAGCCGGAGGACAGGCACAGATACGCAGTATTTT. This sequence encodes CASRRTGTDTQYF.

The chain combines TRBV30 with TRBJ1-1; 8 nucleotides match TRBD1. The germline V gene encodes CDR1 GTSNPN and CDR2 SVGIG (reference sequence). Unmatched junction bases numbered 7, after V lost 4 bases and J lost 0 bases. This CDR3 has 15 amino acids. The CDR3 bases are TGTGCCTGGACTTACGGACAGGGAGTGAACACTGAAGCTTTCTTT. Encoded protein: CAWTYGQGVNTEAFF.

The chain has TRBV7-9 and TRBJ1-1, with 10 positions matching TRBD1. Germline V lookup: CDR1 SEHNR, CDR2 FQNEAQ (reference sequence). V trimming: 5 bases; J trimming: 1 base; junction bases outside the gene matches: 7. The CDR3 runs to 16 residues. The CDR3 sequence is CASSSPGQGTNTEAFF. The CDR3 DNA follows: TGTGCCAGCAGCAGTCCGGGACAGGGGACGAACACTGAAGCTTTCTTT.

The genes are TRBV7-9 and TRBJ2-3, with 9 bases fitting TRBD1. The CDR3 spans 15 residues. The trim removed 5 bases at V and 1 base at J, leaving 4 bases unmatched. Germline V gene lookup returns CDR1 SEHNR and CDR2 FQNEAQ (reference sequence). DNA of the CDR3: TGTGCCAGCAGCGTCCGGGACAGGGGCACAGATACGCAGTATTTT. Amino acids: CASSVRDRGTDTQYF.

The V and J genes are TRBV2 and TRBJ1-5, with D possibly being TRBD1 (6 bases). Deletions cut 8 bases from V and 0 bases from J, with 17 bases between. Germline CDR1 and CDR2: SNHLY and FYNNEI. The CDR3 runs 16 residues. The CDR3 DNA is TGTGCCAGCTCGGGGCAGGGGTACTATAGCAATCAGCCCCAGCATTTT. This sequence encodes CASSGQGYYSNQPQHF.

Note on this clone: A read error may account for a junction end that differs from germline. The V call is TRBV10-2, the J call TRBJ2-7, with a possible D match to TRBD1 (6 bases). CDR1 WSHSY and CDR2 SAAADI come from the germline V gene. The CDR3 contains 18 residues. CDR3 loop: CASGESSFIGTSYYEQYF. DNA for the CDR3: TGCGCCAGCGGTGAGTCGAGTTTTATCGGGACATCCTACTACGAGCAGTACTTC.

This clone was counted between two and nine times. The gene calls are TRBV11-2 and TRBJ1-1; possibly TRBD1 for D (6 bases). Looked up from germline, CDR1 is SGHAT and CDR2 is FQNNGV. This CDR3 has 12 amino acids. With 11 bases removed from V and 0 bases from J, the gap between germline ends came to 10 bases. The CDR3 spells CACQGMNTEAFF. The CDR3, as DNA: TGTGCCTGTCAGGGGATGAACACTGAAGCTTTCTTT. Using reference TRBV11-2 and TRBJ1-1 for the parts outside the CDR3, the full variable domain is EAGVAQSPRYKIIEKRQSVAFWCNPISGHATLYWYQQILGQGPKLLIQFQNNGVVDDSQLPKDRFSAERLKGVDSTLKIQPAKLEDSAVYLCACQGMNTEAFFGQGTRLTVV.